One and the same sample provided the 9 T cell receptor beta chains below, sequenced in a study of cytomegalovirus exposure and HLA in healthy donors. PCR used 60 Vbeta primers and 13 Jbeta primers. Assay used: immunoSEQ multiplex PCR; TCRdb lists only in-frame clones, some missing. The sample lists around 40,000 clones; approximately 75% were seen once. Sample: PBMCs. Receptors were obtained from a man aged 25 to 40 in good health and CMV-seronegative.

The chain has TRBV5-6 and TRBJ1-6; D possibly corresponds to TRBD1 (6 bases). Trimming took off 0 bases at V and 9 bases at J, with 10 bases between the two ends. CDR1 SGHDT and CDR2 YYEEEE come from the germline V gene. The CDR3 is made up of 14 amino acids. For the CDR3, the DNA is TGTGCCAGCAGCTTGGTGGCAGGGGTTTCACCCCTCCACTTT. Its translation: CASSLVAGVSPLHF.

The V call is TRBV4-2, the J call TRBJ1-2, with TRBD1 matching 9 bases. This CDR3 has 15 amino acids. Germline values: CDR1 LGHNA, CDR2 YNFKEQ. V dropped 4 bases and J dropped 4; count of bases not matched to a gene: 7. CDR3 loop: CASSRGQGTSYGYTF. CDR3 DNA: TGTGCCAGCAGCCGAGGACAGGGGACAAGCTATGGCTACACCTTC.

Concerning this clone itself: Different DNA sequences within this sample yield the same CDR3. The chain couples TRBV4-1 to TRBJ2-1; 10 nucleotides match TRBD1. The V and J ends lost 1 base and 9 bases, in that order; junction bases with no gene match: 9. Germline V lookup: CDR1 MGHRA, CDR2 YSYEKL. This CDR3 spans 16 amino acids. The CDR3 is CASSQGGQGGRREQFF. The CDR3 coding sequence is TGCGCCAGCAGCCAAGGCGGACAGGGGGGGCGACGTGAGCAGTTCTTC.

CDR3 sequence: CASSPVLRTGGSGANVLTF. The CDR3 region has the DNA TGTGCCAGCTCACCAGTTTTGAGGACAGGGGGTTCTGGGGCCAACGTCCTGACTTTC. The V call is TRBV18, the J call TRBJ2-6; TRBD1 matches at 10 bases. Per germline, CDR1 KGHSH and CDR2 LQKENI. The length of the CDR3 is 19 residues. Trimming at V came to 2 bases and at J to 1 base, leaving 8 bases not matched to a gene.

The genes are TRBV6-6 and TRBJ1-2; 10 bases are shared with TRBD1. The CDR3 loop spans 16 amino acids. J lost 5 bases, V lost 6 bases, and 12 bases had no gene match. Germline-derived CDR1 and CDR2 are MNHNY and SVGAGI (reference sequence). The CDR3 reads CASRSPGQGEKYGYTF. Here the CDR3 DNA reads TGTGCCAGCAGGTCCCCAGGACAGGGGGAGAAATATGGCTACACCTTC.

This clone was picked up a small number of times. The rearrangement joins TRBV5-6 to TRBJ1-2; tentative D call: TRBD1 (5 bases). This CDR3 contains 15 residues. The germline V gene has CDR1 SGHDT and CDR2 YYEEEE. V lost 2 bases and J 7 bases, leaving 18 bases between the germline ends. The CDR3 DNA follows: TGTGCCAGCAGCTTAGGGACTCCGGGCCTGCGTGGCTACACCTTC. It translates to CASSLGTPGLRGYTF.

This clone was recorded once. J is TRBJ2-4 and V is TRBV7-7; maybe TRBD1 (6 bases). Germline values: CDR1 SSHAT, CDR2 FNYEAQ (reference sequence). The CDR3 covers 16 residues. V lost 1 base and J 2 bases, leaving 12 bases between the germline ends. CDR3 region: CASSLVRDTSKNIQYF. CDR3 DNA: TGTGCCAGCAGCTTAGTACGGGACACTTCCAAAAACATTCAGTACTTC.

The chain couples TRBV19 to TRBJ2-7; D might be TRBD1 (6 bases). V dropped 7 bases and J dropped 2 bases, with 15 bases sitting between them. Germline V lookup: CDR1 LNHDA, CDR2 SQIVND (reference sequence). The CDR3 has 14 residues. The CDR3 loop is CASKVKGDTYEQYF. CDR3 DNA: TGTGCCAGTAAGGTTAAGGGGGACACCTACGAGCAGTACTTC.

The rearrangement uses TRBV9 and TRBJ1-4; a possible D gene is TRBD1 (5 bases). Germline V gene lookup returns CDR1 SGDLS and CDR2 YYNGEE. The length of the CDR3 is 15 residues. V lost 3 bases and J lost 4, with 13 bases in between. CDR3 region: CASSGGGLYNEKLFF. CDR3 coding DNA: TGTGCCAGCAGCGGCGGGGGGTTATATAATGAAAAACTGTTTTTT. Filled out from reference TRBV9 and TRBJ1-4, the complete variable domain reads DSGVTQTPKHLITATGQRVTLRCSPRSGDLSVYWYQQSLDQGLQFLIQYYNGEERAKGNILERFSAQQFPDLHSELNLSSLELGDSALYFCASSGGGLYNEKLFFGSGTQLSVL.